Shown below are 28 T cell receptor beta chains from a single sample sequenced in a study of T cells in narcolepsy listed by TCRdb under 2018. The library came from the immunoSEQ multiplex PCR assay. Sourced from immuneACCESS, this table was stored by TCRdb with only in-frame sequences that have V and J called. A share of the clones is absent; for the studies checked, an unresolved V gene accounts for under half, and the remainder has no known explanation. For this sample the table gives roughly 34,000 clones, of which about four fifths were detected only once. The top ten constitute around 1.3% of the sample. Sequenced input: CD45RA- memory CD4+ T cells from PBMCs. This specimen's cell subset or site label, interpreted: memory T cells sorted ex vivo from peripheral blood. All receptors derive from a human donor with narcolepsy.

The V and J genes are TRBV11-1 and TRBJ2-1; D may be TRBD1 or TRBD2 (6 bases each). The V gene lost 3 bases and the J gene lost 14 bases, with 14 bases spanning the gap. Germline V CDR1 and CDR2: SGHAT, FQDESV (reference sequence). The CDR3 extends over 12 amino acids. The CDR3 DNA is TGTGCCAGCAGCTTGGGGCACGGGGGCAAGTTCTTC. Translated: CASSLGHGGKFF.

The chain couples TRBV28 to TRBJ2-6, with D tentatively TRBD1 (6 bases). Deletions cut 5 bases from V and 4 bases from J, with 15 bases between. In germline, CDR1 is MDHEN, CDR2 SYDVKM. CDR3 length: 16 residues. CDR3 sequence reads: CASSATTGLGANVLTF. The CDR3 DNA reads as TGTGCCAGCAGTGCTACAACAGGGTTAGGGGCCAACGTCCTGACTTTC. Variable domain in full (rest from reference TRBV28 and TRBJ2-6): DVKVTQSSRYLVKRTGEKVFLECVQDMDHENMFWYRQDPGLGLRLIYFSYDVKMKEKGDIPEGYSVSREKKERFSLILESASTNQTSMYLCASSATTGLGANVLTFGAGSRLTVL.

This chain links TRBV19 with TRBJ2-7; 7 bases are a match to TRBD2. The CDR3 covers 13 residues. J gave up 3 bases and V 4 bases, and 3 bases lay outside the gene matches. Germline lookup yields CDR1 LNHDA and CDR2 SQIVND (reference sequence). CDR3 DNA: TGTGCCAGTAGTAGGGTAGCGGGCTACGAGCAGTACGTC. It is translated as CASSRVAGYEQYV.

This clone was seen a single time. CDR3 loop: CATTPGPSPQHF. DNA for the CDR3: TGTGCCACCACCCCAGGGCCCTCGCCCCAGCATTTT. This chain connects TRBV2 to TRBJ1-5; D may be TRBD1 (5 bases). Trimming cost V 10 bases and J 9 bases, with 16 bases left between them. Germline V gene sequence: CDR1 SNHLY, CDR2 FYNNEI. This CDR3 is 12 amino acids long.

The V and J genes are TRBV5-4 and TRBJ2-3; 9 bases match TRBD2. J was trimmed by 0 bases and V by 1 base; bases with no gene match: 6. The CDR3 runs to 17 residues. Looked up from germline, CDR1 is SGHNT and CDR2 is YYREEE (reference sequence). DNA for the CDR3: TGTGCCAGCAGCTTGCCGACTAGCGGCACTAGCACAGATACGCAGTATTTT. Translation gives CASSLPTSGTSTDTQYF.

The genes are TRBV5-1 and TRBJ1-2; maybe TRBD1 (5 bases). The germline V gene has CDR1 SGHRS and CDR2 YFSETQ. The CDR3 spans 14 residues. Trimming left V 0 bases short and J 3 bases short, with 9 bases between. CDR3 residues: CASSLGAGDYGYTF. The CDR3 DNA reads TGCGCCAGCAGCTTGGGAGCGGGGGACTATGGCTACACCTTC.

Details on this clone: This sample also contains other DNA sequences that code for the same CDR3. The chain carries TRBV6-5 and TRBJ1-2; 7 positions agree with TRBD1. Germline values: CDR1 MNHEY, CDR2 SVGAGI. The CDR3 is made up of 13 amino acids. V was pared by 2 bases and J by 3 bases, with 0 bases of the junction left unmatched. DNA for the CDR3: TGTGCCAGCAGTTACGGGACAGACTATGGCTACACCTTC. This translates into CASSYGTDYGYTF.

The chain carries TRBV11-2 and TRBJ2-7, with TRBD1 matching over 8 bases. J was trimmed by 2 bases and V by 5 bases; bases with no gene match: 11. CDR1 and CDR2 from the germline V gene are SGHAT and FQNNGV. The CDR3 is 16 residues long. CDR3 DNA: TGTGCCAGCAGCCCTATCGACAGGGGCTTCCCCTACGAGCAGTACGTC. It encodes CASSPIDRGFPYEQYV.

The chain recombines TRBV27 with TRBJ2-2; D may be TRBD1 or TRBD2 (5 bases each). The V gene lost 7 bases and the J gene lost 1 base, with 19 bases spanning the gap. CDR1 and CDR2 (germline): MNHEY, SMNVEV (reference sequence). The CDR3 extends over 17 amino acids. CDR3 in DNA: TGTGCCAGCATCTCGATGGGGGTAGGGCAGAACACCGGGGAGCTGTTTTTT. Its translation is CASISMGVGQNTGELFF.

The V call is TRBV5-1, the J call TRBJ1-1, with D hard to call. This CDR3 is 16 amino acids long. The V end was cut by 0 bases, the J end by 0 bases, with 12 bases between. CDR1 SGHRS and CDR2 YFSETQ come from the germline V gene. CDR3 sequence: CASSLGYVTLNTEAFF. The CDR3 nucleotides are TGCGCCAGCAGCTTGGGTTACGTGACATTGAACACTGAAGCTTTCTTT.

The chain employs TRBV18 and TRBJ2-7; the D gene is possibly TRBD2 (6 bases). The CDR3 totals 17 residues. Germline assignment: CDR1 KGHSH and CDR2 LQKENI. V was cut by 3 bases and J by 3 bases, with 21 bases left in between. As DNA, the CDR3 is TGTGCCAGCTCACCCCCGATGGGGGGTAGAGGTAGCTACGAGCAGTACTTC. This codes for CASSPPMGGRGSYEQYF.

This sequence joins TRBV19 and TRBJ1-5; D is unresolved. The length of the CDR3 is 15 residues. In germline, CDR1 is LNHDA, CDR2 SQIVND (reference sequence). V shed 7 bases and J shed 1 base, with 14 bases lying between them. CDR3 loop: CASTTSLRSNQPQHF. The CDR3, as DNA: TGTGCCAGTACCACCAGCCTGAGGAGCAATCAGCCCCAGCATTTT.

The chain combines TRBV9 with TRBJ2-5; D gene uncertain. The CDR3 covers 13 residues. CDR1 SGDLS and CDR2 YYNGEE come from the germline V gene. V lost 1 base, J lost 3 bases, and 7 bases lay in between. The CDR3 DNA is TGTGCCAGCAGCGTACAGGTAGAAGAGACCCAGTACTTC. Encoded protein: CASSVQVEETQYF.

V is TRBV11-2 and J is TRBJ1-1, with a tentative D call TRBD1 (6 bases). V lost 5 bases, J lost 5 bases, and 18 bases lay in between. The CDR3 length is 15 residues. In germline, CDR1 is SGHAT, CDR2 FQNNGV. The CDR3 loop reads CASSPRRGAGTEAFF. CDR3 nucleotides: TGTGCCAGCAGCCCTAGACGGGGGGCTGGGACTGAAGCTTTCTTT.

This chain uses TRBV30 with TRBJ1-6; D gene unclear. CDR1 and CDR2 from the germline V gene are GTSNPN and SVGIG (reference sequence). The CDR3 has 16 residues. The ends were cut back, 1 base at V and 13 bases at J, with 23 bases in the middle. The CDR3 coding sequence is TGTGCCTGGAGTGCCGACGGAGCTGCCGCGATATGGCCCCTCCACTTT. Protein product: CAWSADGAAAIWPLHF.

This clone showed up just once. The chain combines TRBV7-2 with TRBJ2-5; TRBD2 is a possible D gene (6 bases). The V end lost 0 bases, the J end lost 4 bases, and 6 bases lay between the germline ends. Germline lookup yields CDR1 SGHTA and CDR2 FQGNSA. The CDR3 contains 13 residues. The CDR3, as DNA: TGTGCCAGCAGCTTAGCGCGGGGAGAGACCCAGTACTTC. It yields the protein CASSLARGETQYF.

The chain carries TRBV21-1 and TRBJ2-7. TRBV21-1 is assigned pseudogene status. The CDR3 spans 13 residues. The CDR3 here is CASSAQRSYEQYV. CDR3 nucleotide sequence: TGTGCCAGCAGCGCACAGCGATCCTACGAGCAGTACGTC.

The genes are TRBV10-3 and TRBJ1-4; D is unresolved. V lost 10 bases and J lost 3, with 12 bases in between. Per the germline V gene, CDR1 is ENHRY and CDR2 is SYGVKD. The CDR3 totals 13 residues. The chain's CDR3 is CATVERANEKLFF. For the CDR3, the DNA is TGTGCCACCGTTGAGCGGGCTAATGAAAAACTGTTTTTT.

This clone came up a few times. This chain uses TRBV6-6 with TRBJ1-5; the D gene is possibly TRBD1 (6 bases). This CDR3 is 12 amino acids long. Looked up from germline, CDR1 is MNHNY and CDR2 is SVGAGI (reference sequence). V was pared by 6 bases and J by 5 bases, with 8 bases between. The CDR3 loop reads CASSPGDQPQHF. DNA of the CDR3: TGTGCCAGCAGCCCAGGGGATCAGCCCCAGCATTTT.

This chain links TRBV6-6 with TRBJ2-5; 11 positions agree with TRBD2. Germline CDR1 MNHNY, CDR2 SVGAGI (reference sequence). With V trimmed by 6 bases and J by 7 bases, 7 bases remained unmatched. CDR3 size: 14 residues. CDR3 DNA sequence: TGTGCCAGCAGACTAGCGGGGGCCCCGGCGACCCAGTACTTC. It translates to CASRLAGAPATQYF.

The chain has TRBV4-1 and TRBJ1-5; the D is unclear. The CDR3 extends over 13 amino acids. Trimming removed 0 bases from V and 7 bases from J, with 7 bases in between. In germline, CDR1 is MGHRA, CDR2 YSYEKL. CDR3 protein: CASSQEWEQPQHF. The CDR3 DNA reads TGCGCCAGCAGCCAAGAATGGGAGCAGCCCCAGCATTTT.

The chain has TRBV7-2 and TRBJ2-7; weak D call: TRBD1 (5 bases). V was shortened by 6 bases and J by 0 bases, with 15 bases between the two germline ends. Germline V gene lookup returns CDR1 SGHTA and CDR2 FQGNSA. This CDR3 is built from 15 residues. The CDR3 DNA follows: TGTGCCAGCAGTTCCGTGTTAGGGGCCTCCTACGAGCAGTACTTC. Protein product: CASSSVLGASYEQYF.

The chain uses TRBV9 and TRBJ1-2; 9 bases align to TRBD1. CDR1 is SGDLS, CDR2 YYNGEE, per germline. V lost 4 bases, J lost 4 bases, and 8 bases stayed unmatched. The CDR3 totals 15 residues. CDR3 coding DNA: TGTGCCAGCAGCATCAGGGACAGGGCCTCCTATGGCTACACCTTC. Its translation is CASSIRDRASYGYTF.

The chain employs TRBV2 and TRBJ1-5; tentative D call: TRBD1 (6 bases). The germline V gene encodes CDR1 SNHLY and CDR2 FYNNEI. CDR3 length: 15 residues. Trimming pared 7 bases from V and 7 bases from J, leaving 20 bases between. The CDR3: CASTEEGGSGQPQHF. In DNA, the CDR3 is TGTGCCAGCACCGAAGAGGGGGGCTCTGGGCAGCCCCAGCATTTT.

The chain combines TRBV18 with TRBJ1-5; 11 bases agree with TRBD1. The CDR3 contains 16 residues. CDR1 and CDR2 from the germline V gene are KGHSH and LQKENI. The junction had 11 bases not matched to a gene; V was cut back by 6 bases and J by 7 bases. The CDR3 region is CASSPAGTGGRQPQHF. As DNA, the CDR3 is TGTGCCAGCTCCCCAGCCGGGACAGGGGGGAGACAGCCCCAGCATTTT.

The V and J genes are TRBV9 and TRBJ2-1; D unclear. Looked up from germline, CDR1 is SGDLS and CDR2 is YYNGEE. V shed 3 bases and J shed 0 bases, with 7 bases lying between them. The CDR3 has 14 residues. The CDR3 protein is CASSALSSYNEQFF. The DNA for the CDR3 is TGTGCCAGCAGCGCTCTTAGCTCCTACAATGAGCAGTTCTTC.

The genes are TRBV20-1 and TRBJ2-2, with D unresolved. This CDR3 has 11 residues. Trimming removed 3 bases at V and 8 bases at J, with 7 bases between. Germline CDR1 and CDR2: DFQATT and SNEGSKA (reference sequence). The CDR3, as DNA: TGCAGTGCTAGGTTGGGTGGGGAGCTGTTTTTT. It is translated as CSARLGGELFF.

The chain recombines TRBV6-5 with TRBJ2-5; D unresolved. The V and J ends lost 2 bases and 5 bases respectively, with 12 bases between them. CDR3 size: 14 residues. Germline values: CDR1 MNHEY, CDR2 SVGAGI. The CDR3 reads CASSYRNADETQYF. Written as DNA, the CDR3 is TGTGCCAGCAGTTACCGAAACGCAGACGAGACCCAGTACTTC.